Listed here are 13 T cell receptor beta chains from one sample, sequenced in a study of response to subunit inactivated influenza vaccine. One entry per CDR3 protein results from TCRdb running MiXCR on the RT-PCR reads. The data show 600,000 to 700,000 distinct CDR3 sequences, with roughly 15% seen just once and about 7.4% held by the top ten. The sample here was PBMCs from blood, taken roughly 2 weeks before vaccination. The receptor source for this set is a man aged 50 or older who received an inactivated influenza vaccine.

The chain uses TRBV9 and TRBJ2-7; TRBD2 agrees at 7 bases. Germline assignment: CDR1 SGDLS and CDR2 YYNGEE. CDR3 length: 15 residues. V dropped 0 bases and J dropped 4; count of bases not matched to a gene: 7. In DNA, the CDR3 is TGTGCCAGCAGCGTAGTACCAAGCGGGATTTACGAGCAGTACTTC. This gives the protein CASSVVPSGIYEQYF.

There are many counts of this clonotype. This chain joins TRBV4-1 and TRBJ2-5; 8 bases are shared with TRBD2. The CDR3 is 17 residues long. V shed 3 bases, J shed 10 bases, and the junction held 19 bases outside the gene matches. Germline CDR1 and CDR2: MGHRA and YSYEKL. The CDR3 sequence: CASSQIVAGLSVGVQYF. CDR3 nucleotide sequence: TGCGCCAGCAGCCAGATAGTAGCGGGGTTAAGTGTAGGGGTCCAGTACTTC.

The V gene is TRBV15, the J gene TRBJ2-3, with a possible D match to TRBD2 (6 bases). Germline CDR1 LNHNV, CDR2 YYDKDF (reference sequence). The CDR3 runs to 15 residues. V was cut by 3 bases and J by 3 bases, with 13 bases left in between. The CDR3 nucleotides are TGTGCCACCAGCAGCTGGACGGGGGAGACAGATACGCAGTATTTT. This gives the protein CATSSWTGETDTQYF.

This clonotype was detected a few times. J is TRBJ2-1 and V is TRBV20-1; the D is unclear. This CDR3 is 12 amino acids long. With 3 bases removed from V and 12 bases from J, the gap between germline ends came to 15 bases. Germline V CDR1 and CDR2: DFQATT, SNEGSKA (reference sequence). In DNA, the CDR3 is TGCAGTGCTAGTGTTATGACTTTAGGGCAGTTCTTC. It yields the protein CSASVMTLGQFF.

This clonotype occurred many times. This chain joins TRBV12-3 or TRBV12-4 and TRBJ1-1, with D tentatively TRBD1 (6 bases). V was cut by 4 bases and J by 11 bases, with 14 bases left in between. This CDR3 has 12 amino acids. The DNA for the CDR3 is TGTGCCAGCAGTTACGGACAGTCGATGGCTTTCTTT. Protein sequence: CASSYGQSMAFF.

In its sample, this clonotype was seen a few times. The chain employs TRBV5-6 and TRBJ1-2; weak D call: TRBD1 (5 bases). The ends were cut back, 2 bases at V and 7 bases at J, with 12 bases in the middle. The germline CDR1 and CDR2 sequences are SGHDT and YYEEEE. There are 13 residues in the CDR3. DNA for the CDR3: TGTGCCAGCAGCTTTGGCAGGGAGGGTGGCTACACCTTC. This sequence encodes CASSFGREGGYTF.

The gene calls are TRBV6-1 and TRBJ2-2; 12 bases map to TRBD2. The junction had 7 bases not matched to a gene; V was cut back by 4 bases and J by 4 bases. This CDR3 is built from 17 residues. Per the germline V gene, CDR1 is MNHNS and CDR2 is SASEGT. The CDR3 DNA reads as TGTGCCAGCAGTGTCCTAGCGGGAGGGCCGGGCACCGGGGAGCTGTTTTTT. It translates to CASSVLAGGPGTGELFF.

This clonotype was observed a handful of times. The gene calls are TRBV6-1 and TRBJ2-7; 10 bases align to TRBD1. The CDR3 runs to 14 residues. The germline V gene encodes CDR1 MNHNS and CDR2 SASEGT. V gave up 5 bases and J gave up 7 bases; unmatched junction bases: 8. The CDR3 DNA is TGTGCCAGCAGTAGGCCGGGACAGGGGAGGGAGCAGTACTTC. Translating gives CASSRPGQGREQYF.

This clonotype came up a few times. The gene calls are TRBV7-2 and TRBJ2-7; perhaps D is TRBD1 or TRBD2 (5 bases each). This CDR3 has 15 amino acids. Trimming cost V 4 bases and J 1 base, with 14 bases left between them. Germline lookup yields CDR1 SGHTA and CDR2 FQGNSA. The CDR3 spells CASSSGPGRSYEQYF. The CDR3 DNA is TGTGCCAGCAGCTCAGGACCGGGACGTTCCTACGAGCAGTACTTC.

The chain combines TRBV7-2 with TRBJ2-7, with TRBD1 as a possible D gene (5 bases). This CDR3 has 15 amino acids. Germline V gene data show CDR1 as SGHTA and CDR2 as FQGNSA. The germline V and J ends were trimmed by 0 bases and 4 bases, with 13 bases remaining between them. CDR3 coding DNA: TGTGCCAGCAGCTTAGCGGCCGACAGAATATACGAGCAGTACTTC. Its protein product is CASSLAADRIYEQYF.

This clonotype has more than one count but fewer than ten. The genes are TRBV11-2 and TRBJ2-7, with 7 positions matching TRBD1. Trimming removed 6 bases from V and 1 base from J; junction bases left unmatched: 9. The CDR3 covers 15 residues. CDR1 and CDR2 from the germline V gene are SGHAT and FQNNGV. The CDR3, as DNA: TGTGCCAGCAGACATCTACGGGACAGATCCTACGAGCAGTACTTC. Translation gives CASRHLRDRSYEQYF.

As for this clonotype: This may be a read error: a much more frequent sequence differs by one nucleotide. V and J are TRBV12-3 or TRBV12-4 and TRBJ2-3, with D hard to call. This CDR3 comprises 12 residues. Between the trimmed V and J ends, which lost 5 bases and 12 bases, there was a span of 15 bases. CDR3 in DNA: TGTGCCAGCAGTGGTAGATCCCGAATTCAGTATTTT. Its protein is CASSGRSRIQYF.

This clonotype was detected only once. The chain combines TRBV19 with TRBJ1-1, with 8 bases identical to TRBD1. This CDR3 is 14 amino acids long. J was trimmed by 6 bases and V by 5 bases; bases with no gene match: 8. From germline, CDR1 is LNHDA and CDR2 SQIVND (reference sequence). CDR3 loop: CASSLTRGHAEAFF. CDR3 coding DNA: TGTGCCAGTAGTTTGACCAGGGGGCACGCTGAAGCTTTCTTT.